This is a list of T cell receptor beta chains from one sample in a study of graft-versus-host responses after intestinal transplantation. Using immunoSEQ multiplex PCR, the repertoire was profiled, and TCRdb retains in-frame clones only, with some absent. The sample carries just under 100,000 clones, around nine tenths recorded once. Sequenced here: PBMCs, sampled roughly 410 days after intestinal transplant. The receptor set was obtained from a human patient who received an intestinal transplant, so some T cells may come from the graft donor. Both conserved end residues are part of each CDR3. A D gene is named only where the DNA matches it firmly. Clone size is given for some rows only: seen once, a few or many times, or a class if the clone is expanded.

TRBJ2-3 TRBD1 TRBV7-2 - CASSPRTGYTDTQYF TGTGCCAGCAGCCCGAGGACAGGGTACACAGATACGCAGTATTTT
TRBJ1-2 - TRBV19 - CASSEWQGLYGYTF TGTGCCAGTTCCGAGTGGCAGGGGCTCTATGGCTACACCTTC
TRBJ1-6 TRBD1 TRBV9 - CASSVASFEQGGSPLHF TGTGCCAGCAGCGTAGCCTCTTTTGAGCAGGGGGGTTCACCCCTCCACTTT
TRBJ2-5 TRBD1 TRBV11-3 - CASSTDRERGTQYF TGTGCCAGCAGCACCGACAGGGAACGAGGGACCCAGTACTTC
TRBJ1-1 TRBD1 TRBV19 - CATKGVPAQGVMGTEAFF TGTGCCACCAAAGGAGTCCCGGCTCAGGGGGTGATGGGCACTGAAGCTTTCTTT
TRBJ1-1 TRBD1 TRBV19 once CASNLQGAYTEAFF TGTGCCAGTAACTTACAGGGGGCCTACACTGAAGCTTTCTTT
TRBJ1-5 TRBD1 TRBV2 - CASCGATGGNQPQHF TGTGCCAGCTGTGGGGCCACAGGGGGCAATCAGCCCCAGCATTTT
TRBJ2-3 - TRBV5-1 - CASSLGLRGDTQYF TGCGCCAGCAGCTTGGGACTTAGGGGGGATACGCAGTATTTT
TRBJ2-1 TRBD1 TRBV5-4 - CASTSGTGGYEQFF TGTGCCAGCACATCCGGGACAGGGGGCTATGAGCAGTTCTTC
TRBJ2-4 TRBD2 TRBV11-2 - CASSLLAGAEVQYF TGTGCCAGCAGCTTGCTAGCGGGGGCCGAAGTTCAGTACTTC
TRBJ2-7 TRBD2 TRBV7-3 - CASSFGAGGDEQYF TGTGCCAGCAGCTTCGGCGCGGGGGGAGACGAGCAGTACTTC
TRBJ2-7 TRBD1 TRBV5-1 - CASRTGTGGPYEQYF TGCGCCAGCAGGACCGGGACAGGGGGGCCCTACGAGCAGTACTTC
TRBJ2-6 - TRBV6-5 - CASRAGANVLTF TGTGCCAGCAGGGCTGGGGCCAACGTCCTGACTTTC
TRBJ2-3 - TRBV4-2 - CASSQVPGRTDTQYF TGTGCCAGCAGCCAAGTACCGGGGAGGACAGATACGCAGTATTTT
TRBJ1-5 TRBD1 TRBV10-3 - CAISGGQINQPQHF TGTGCCATCAGTGGGGGACAGATTAATCAGCCCCAGCATTTT
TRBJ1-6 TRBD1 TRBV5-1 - CASSLDPGQGAWTYNSPLHF TGCGCCAGCAGCTTGGACCCTGGGCAGGGGGCTTGGACCTATAATTCACCCCTCCACTTT
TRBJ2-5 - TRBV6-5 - CASSGGGLQETQYF TGTGCCAGCAGCGGCGGGGGCCTCCAAGAGACCCAGTACTTC
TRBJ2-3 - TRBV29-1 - CSATPSTDTQYF TGCAGCGCCACACCCAGCACAGATACGCAGTATTTT
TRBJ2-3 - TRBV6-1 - CASSEVGDTQYF TGTGCCAGCAGTGAAGTCGGCGATACGCAGTATTTT
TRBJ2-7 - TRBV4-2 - CASSQNTGLGYEQYF TGTGCCAGCAGCCAGAACACGGGATTGGGATACGAGCAGTACTTC
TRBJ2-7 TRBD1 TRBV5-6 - CASSLGQGVYEQYF TGTGCCAGCAGCTTAGGACAGGGGGTGTACGAGCAGTACTTC
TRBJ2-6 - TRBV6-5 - CASSRTRAGANVLTF TGTGCCAGCAGCCGGACAAGGGCTGGGGCCAACGTCCTGACTTTC
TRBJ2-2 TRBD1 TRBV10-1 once CASSAWPRTGALTGELFF TGCGCCAGCAGTGCCTGGCCTCGTACAGGGGCCCTCACCGGGGAGCTGTTTTTT
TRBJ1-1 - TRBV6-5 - CASSWVGSTEAFF TGTGCCAGCAGTTGGGTAGGAAGCACTGAAGCTTTCTTT
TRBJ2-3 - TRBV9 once CASSVDGKNTDTQYF TGTGCCAGCAGCGTAGATGGGAAAAACACAGATACGCAGTATTTT
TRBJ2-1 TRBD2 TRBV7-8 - CASRGSGGALEQFF TGTGCCAGTCGGGGTAGCGGGGGGGCCTTGGAGCAGTTCTTC
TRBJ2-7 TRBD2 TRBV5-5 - CASSPGGDAYEQYF TGTGCCAGCAGCCCGGGGGGTGATGCCTACGAGCAGTACTTC
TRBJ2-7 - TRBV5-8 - CASRRTRSTTYEQYF TGTGCCAGCAGAAGAACCCGATCTACAACCTACGAGCAGTACTTC
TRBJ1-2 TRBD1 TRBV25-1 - CASSPPTGRFTF TGTGCCAGCAGTCCCCCGACAGGGAGGTTCACCTTC
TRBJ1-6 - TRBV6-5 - CASTTDSPNSPLHF TGTGCCAGCACCACCGACAGCCCCAATTCACCCCTCCACTTT
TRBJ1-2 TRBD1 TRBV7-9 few CASSLQGQFSNYGYTF TGTGCCAGCAGCCTCCAGGGACAGTTTTCTAACTATGGCTACACCTTC
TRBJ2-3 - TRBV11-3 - CASSPQGFADTQYF TGTGCCAGCAGCCCTCAGGGTTTTGCAGATACGCAGTATTTT
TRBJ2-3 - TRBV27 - CASSFLAVGTDTQYF TGTGCCAGCAGTTTCTTAGCGGTGGGCACAGATACGCAGTATTTT
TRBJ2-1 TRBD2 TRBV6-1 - CASRPLAGGYNEQFF TGTGCCAGCAGGCCGCTAGCGGGGGGTTACAATGAGCAGTTCTTC
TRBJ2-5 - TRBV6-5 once CASSYLGGWGQETQYF TGTGCCAGCAGTTATTTGGGGGGCTGGGGCCAAGAGACCCAGTACTTC
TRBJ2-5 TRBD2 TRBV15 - CATSRDRLAYGETQYF TGTGCCACCAGCAGGGACCGACTAGCCTACGGAGAGACCCAGTACTTC
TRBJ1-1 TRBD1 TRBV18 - CASSPGQALNTEAFF TGTGCCAGCTCACCCGGACAGGCCTTGAACACTGAAGCTTTCTTT
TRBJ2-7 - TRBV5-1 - CASSLVGSYEQYF TGCGCCAGCAGCTTGGTGGGCAGCTACGAGCAGTACTTC
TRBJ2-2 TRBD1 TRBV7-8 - CASSLGSQGTNTGELFF TGTGCCAGCAGCTTAGGGTCACAGGGGACGAACACCGGGGAGCTGTTTTTT
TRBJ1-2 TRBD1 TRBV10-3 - CAISDGTGGYYGYTF TGTGCCATCAGTGATGGAACAGGGGGCTACTATGGCTACACCTTC
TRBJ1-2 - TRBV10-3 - CAISYVQTLQDGYTF TGTGCCATCAGTTATGTCCAGACCCTACAGGATGGCTACACCTTC
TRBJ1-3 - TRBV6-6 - CASSYSTGFGNTIYF TGTGCCAGCAGTTACTCGACCGGGTTTGGAAACACCATATATTTT
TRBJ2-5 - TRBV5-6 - CASSHRAYQETQYF TGTGCCAGCAGCCATAGGGCCTATCAAGAGACCCAGTACTTC
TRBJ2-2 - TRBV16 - CASSTGVAGELFF TGTGCCAGCAGTACCGGGGTGGCCGGGGAGCTGTTTTTT
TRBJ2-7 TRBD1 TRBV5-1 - CASSETGFPYEQYF TGCGCCAGCAGCGAGACAGGGTTTCCCTACGAGCAGTACTTC
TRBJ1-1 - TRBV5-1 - CASSFAGNTEAFF TGCGCCAGCAGCTTCGCAGGGAACACTGAAGCTTTCTTT
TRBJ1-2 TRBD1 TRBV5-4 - CASSTDRASYGYTF TGTGCCAGCAGCACCGACAGGGCTTCCTATGGCTACACCTTC
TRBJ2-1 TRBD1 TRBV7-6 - CASSFRQGAGEQFF TGTGCCAGCAGCTTCCGACAGGGGGCCGGGGAGCAGTTCTTC
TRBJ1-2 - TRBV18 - CASSPTGPGYTF TGTGCCAGCTCACCCACAGGCCCGGGCTACACCTTC
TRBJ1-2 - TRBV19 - CASQGVSGYTF TGTGCCAGCCAGGGAGTTAGTGGCTACACCTTC
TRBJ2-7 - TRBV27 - CASSSGAYEQYF TGTGCCAGCAGCTCCGGGGCCTACGAGCAGTACTTC
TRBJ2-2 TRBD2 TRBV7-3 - CASSPGRPGLAGTGELFF TGTGCCAGCAGCCCGGGGCGGCCGGGACTAGCGGGGACCGGGGAGCTGTTTTTT
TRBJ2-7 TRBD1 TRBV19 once CASSISGTGNEQYF TGTGCCAGTAGTATCTCCGGGACAGGGAATGAGCAGTACTTC